This entry lists 10 T cell receptor beta chains sequenced from one sample in a study of cytomegalovirus exposure and HLA in healthy donors. PCR primers comprised 60 Vbeta and 13 Jbeta primers. Sequenced by immunoSEQ multiplex PCR; TCRdb stores in-frame clones only, minus some. This table has approximately 150,000 clones, roughly 70% appearing once. The sample taken for sequencing was PBMCs. These receptors originate from a woman between 18 and 29 years old in good health and CMV-seropositive.

The chain has TRBV30 and TRBJ1-2; 7 positions agree with TRBD1. Per the germline V gene, CDR1 is GTSNPN and CDR2 is SVGIG (reference sequence). With V trimmed by 5 bases and J by 4 bases, 7 bases remained unmatched. This CDR3 comprises 13 residues. This CDR3 is CAWEMGQLYGYTF. The CDR3 DNA reads as TGTGCCTGGGAAATGGGACAGCTCTATGGCTACACCTTC. Variable domain in full (rest from reference TRBV30 and TRBJ1-2): SQTIHQWPATLVQPVGSPLSLECTVEGTSNPNLYWYRQAAGRGLQLLFYSVGIGQISSEVPQNLSASRPQDRQFILSSKKLLLSDSGFYLCAWEMGQLYGYTFGSGTRLTVV.

The chain joins TRBV7-6 to TRBJ1-2; TRBD1 might be the D (6 bases). The V gene's germline CDR1 is SGHVS and CDR2 FNYEAQ. The CDR3 totals 13 residues. V was pared by 5 bases and J by 4 bases, with 11 bases between. The CDR3 reads CASSAGGPYGYTF. The CDR3 coding sequence is TGTGCCAGCAGCGCCGGGGGGCCCTATGGCTACACCTTC.

V is TRBV5-6 and J is TRBJ2-5, with D maybe TRBD2 (6 bases). Germline values: CDR1 SGHDT, CDR2 YYEEEE. This CDR3 has 11 residues. Trimming took off 4 bases at V and 5 bases at J, with 6 bases between the two ends. CDR3 region: CASSGGETQYF. Here the CDR3 DNA reads TGTGCCAGCAGCGGAGGGGAGACCCAGTACTTC. Complete variable domain (other parts from reference TRBV5-6 and TRBJ2-5): DAGVTQSPTHLIKTRGQQVTLRCSPKSGHDTVSWYQQALGQGPQFIFQYYEEEERQRGNFPDRFSGHQFPNYSSELNVNALLLGDSALYLCASSGGETQYFGPGTRLLVL.

As concerns this clone: The same CDR3 can be traced to other DNA sequences in this sample. The chain recombines TRBV7-6 with TRBJ2-7, with 8 bases fitting TRBD1. The V segment lost 5 bases and the J segment 1 base; nucleotides outside the gene matches: 1. Germline assignment: CDR1 SGHVS and CDR2 FNYEAQ. The CDR3 runs 13 residues. As DNA, the CDR3 is TGTGCCAGCAGCCACAGGGGGTCCTACGAGCAGTACTTC. This sequence encodes CASSHRGSYEQYF.

The chain carries TRBV7-2 and TRBJ1-3; perhaps TRBD1 as D (5 bases). From germline, CDR1 is SGHTA and CDR2 FQGNSA. The CDR3 totals 18 residues. The germline V and J ends were trimmed by 3 bases and 0 bases, with 18 bases remaining between them. DNA of the CDR3: TGTGCCAGCAGCTTTGACAGTTCCCCTAGGCTCTCTGGAAACACCATATATTTT. Translation gives CASSFDSSPRLSGNTIYF.

The J gene is TRBJ2-7, the V gene TRBV19; D might be TRBD1 (5 bases). The CDR3 spans 15 residues. V dropped 7 bases and J dropped 4 bases, with 20 bases sitting between them. Germline assignment: CDR1 LNHDA and CDR2 SQIVND (reference sequence). CDR3 nucleotides: TGTGCCAGTACCTTCACTGGGGCAGGTTCGTACGAGCAGTACTTC. It codes for CASTFTGAGSYEQYF. The full variable domain, completed using reference TRBV19 and TRBJ2-7, is DGGITQSPKYLFRKEGQNVTLSCEQNLNHDAMYWYRQDPGQGLRLIYYSQIVNDFQKGDIAEGYSVSREKKESFPLTVTSAQKNPTAFYLCASTFTGAGSYEQYFGPGTRLTVT.

The gene calls are TRBV12-5 and TRBJ2-2, with 10 bases matching TRBD1. CDR1 and CDR2 (germline): LGHNT, FRNRAP. The CDR3 extends over 15 amino acids. The J segment lost 4 bases and the V segment lost 5 bases, leaving 4 bases of the junction unmatched. Written as DNA, the CDR3 is TGTGCTAGTGGTACCGACAGGGGGCTCACCGGGGAGCTGTTTTTT. It translates to CASGTDRGLTGELFF.

The chain combines TRBV29-1 with TRBJ1-2, with TRBD1 matching 7 bases. V was clipped by 8 bases and J by 8 bases; unmatched bases: 11. CDR1 and CDR2 (germline): SQVTM, ANQGSEA. This CDR3 region has 12 residues. The DNA of the CDR3 is TGCAGCTTCGAGGAGGGGGCCTGGGGCTACACCTTC. Amino acid sequence: CSFEEGAWGYTF.

CDR3: CASSLGIGTAEIYEQYF. In DNA, the CDR3 is TGTGCCAGCAGCTTAGGAATTGGGACAGCCGAAATCTACGAGCAGTACTTC. The chain joins TRBV7-8 to TRBJ2-7; 7 bases map to TRBD1. The CDR3 is 17 residues long. Trimming at V came to 1 base and at J to 3 bases, leaving 12 bases not matched to a gene. The germline gives CDR1 SGHVS, CDR2 FQNEAQ.

The V and J genes are TRBV23-1 and TRBJ2-1; 7 bases fit TRBD2. TRBV23-1 is filed as an ORF, its function uncertain. V dropped 8 bases and J dropped 2; count of bases not matched to a gene: 18. The CDR3 runs to 18 residues. The CDR3 sequence: CASSPKGPSGDPYNEQFF. CDR3 nucleotide sequence: TGCGCCAGCTCCCCTAAGGGGCCTAGCGGTGATCCCTACAATGAGCAGTTCTTC.